A single sample gave rise to the 16 T cell receptor beta chains below, sequenced in a study of Ad26.COV2.S vaccination and SARS-CoV-2 variants. The data were produced by immunoSEQ multiplex PCR, yet TCRdb's version contains in-frame clones alone and is incomplete. This sample has over 90,000 clones, with around 80% found just once. The sequencing used peripheral blood, collected after recovery from COVID-19. These TCRs come from a human donor who had recovered from COVID-19.

V is TRBV18 and J is TRBJ2-7, with D perhaps matching TRBD2 (5 bases). Per the germline V gene, CDR1 is KGHSH and CDR2 is LQKENI. The germline V and J ends were trimmed by 3 bases and 3 bases, with 12 bases remaining between them. There are 14 residues in the CDR3. In DNA form, the CDR3 reads TGTGCCAGCTCACCGTCTAGCACCGGCTACGAGCAGTACTTC. Amino acids: CASSPSSTGYEQYF.

This clone was counted a single time. The gene calls are TRBV5-1 and TRBJ2-5, with TRBD1 as a possible D gene (5 bases). This CDR3 region has 12 residues. Germline CDR1 reads SGHRS; CDR2 reads YFSETQ. Trimming shortened V by 0 bases and J by 5 bases, and 5 bases separated the two germline ends. The CDR3 nucleotides read TGCGCCAGCAGCTTGGAGGGGGAGACCCAGTACTTC. Its protein product is CASSLEGETQYF.

V usage is TRBV15 and J usage is TRBJ2-5; the D gene is possibly TRBD2 (6 bases). The V end lost 0 bases, the J end lost 3 bases, and 11 bases lay between the germline ends. Germline V CDR1 and CDR2: LNHNV, YYDKDF (reference sequence). The CDR3 has 15 residues. CDR3 coding DNA: TGTGCCACCAGCAGAGATACGGGGGTGGAAGAGACCCAGTACTTC. Encoded protein: CATSRDTGVEETQYF.

The genes are TRBV12-3 or TRBV12-4 and TRBJ1-3; possible D gene TRBD1, 5 bases. The ends were cut back, 7 bases at V and 8 bases at J, with 9 bases in the middle. This CDR3 contains 11 residues. CDR3 DNA: TGTGCCAGCAAACAGGTGGACACCATATATTTT. This gives the protein CASKQVDTIYF.

This chain connects TRBV2 to TRBJ1-3; D is uncertain. V was pared by 3 bases and J by 4 bases, with 4 bases between. This CDR3 is 12 amino acids long. Germline lookup yields CDR1 SNHLY and CDR2 FYNNEI. CDR3 coding DNA: TGTGCCAGCAGTGATCAGGGAAACACCATATATTTT. The encoded protein is CASSDQGNTIYF.

V and J are TRBV6-5 and TRBJ1-2; 10 bases match TRBD1. Germline values: CDR1 MNHEY, CDR2 SVGAGI. V was pared by 9 bases and J by 2 bases, with 9 bases of the junction left unmatched. This CDR3 has 15 residues. The CDR3 spells CASSPGQGTNYGYTF. In DNA form, the CDR3 reads TGTGCCAGTTCCCCGGGACAGGGGACCAACTATGGCTACACCTTC.

J is TRBJ1-3 and V is TRBV10-3; TRBD1 is a possible D gene (5 bases). Trimming pared 8 bases from V and 4 bases from J, leaving 9 bases between. The germline V gene encodes CDR1 ENHRY and CDR2 SYGVKD. The CDR3 loop spans 12 amino acids. This CDR3 reads CAIEAGGNTIYF. CDR3 sequence (DNA): TGTGCCATCGAGGCAGGGGGAAACACCATATATTTT.

This chain uses TRBV30 with TRBJ1-5; D is ambiguous. This CDR3 comprises 17 residues. The V gene lost 1 base and the J gene lost 2 bases, with 18 bases spanning the gap. Per germline, CDR1 GTSNPN and CDR2 SVGIG (reference sequence). CDR3 region: CAWSARGSAARNQPQHF. The DNA for the CDR3 is TGTGCCTGGAGTGCCCGAGGATCCGCGGCGCGCAATCAGCCCCAGCATTTT.

This clone was seen a few times. V and J are TRBV19 and TRBJ1-3; no reliable D call. Germline V CDR1 and CDR2: LNHDA, SQIVND (reference sequence). The CDR3 contains 14 residues. Trimming took off 9 bases at V and 0 bases at J, with 12 bases between the two ends. The CDR3 spells CASAFRNSGNTIYF. Here the CDR3 DNA reads TGTGCCAGCGCCTTCCGGAACTCTGGAAACACCATATATTTT. Supplemented by reference TRBV19 and TRBJ1-3, the full variable domain reads DGGITQSPKYLFRKEGQNVTLSCEQNLNHDAMYWYRQDPGQGLRLIYYSQIVNDFQKGDIAEGYSVSREKKESFPLTVTSAQKNPTAFYLCASAFRNSGNTIYFGEGSWLTVV.

This sequence joins TRBV4-1 and TRBJ2-3, with 7 bases aligning to TRBD1. The CDR3 has 15 amino acids. Germline values: CDR1 MGHRA, CDR2 YSYEKL. The trim removed 1 base at V and 5 bases at J, leaving 6 bases unmatched. In DNA, the CDR3 is TGCGCCAGCAGCCAAGGACAGGGTTATGAAGATACGCAGTATTTT. Its translation: CASSQGQGYEDTQYF.

The table lists this clone with a count of one. The chain has TRBV7-3 and TRBJ2-1, with D possibly TRBD1 on 7 matching bases. The CDR3 runs to 14 residues. CDR1 and CDR2 from the germline V gene are SGHTA and FQGTGA. Trimming stripped 5 bases from V and 5 bases from J, with 13 bases between. Here the CDR3 DNA reads TGTGCCAGCAGCGTAGCAGGGGGGAACAATGAGCAGTTCTTC. Translation: CASSVAGGNNEQFF.

V is TRBV5-4 and J is TRBJ2-2; a possible D gene is TRBD2 (5 bases). The CDR3 is 13 residues long. Germline CDR1 and CDR2: SGHNT and YYREEE (reference sequence). V lost 5 bases and J 3 bases, leaving 8 bases between the germline ends. The DNA for the CDR3 is TGTGCCAGCAGTGGGAGTTACACCGGGGAGCTGTTTTTT. This encodes CASSGSYTGELFF. Variable domain in full (rest from reference TRBV5-4 and TRBJ2-2): ETGVTQSPTHLIKTRGQQVTLRCSSQSGHNTVSWYQQALGQGPQFIFQYYREEENGRGNFPPRFSGLQFPNYSSELNVNALELDDSALYLCASSGSYTGELFFGEGSRLTVL.

V usage is TRBV6-5 and J usage is TRBJ1-1; 8 positions agree with TRBD1. CDR3 length: 14 amino acids. Germline-derived CDR1 and CDR2 are MNHEY and SVGAGI. Trimming removed 6 bases from V and 7 bases from J; junction bases left unmatched: 10. The CDR3 sequence: CASRRTGIVSEAFF. The CDR3 DNA follows: TGTGCCAGCAGACGGACAGGGATTGTAAGTGAAGCTTTCTTT.

The chain employs TRBV2 and TRBJ1-5; 10 bases match TRBD1. The V gene's germline CDR1 is SNHLY and CDR2 FYNNEI. V gave up 6 bases and J gave up 8 bases; unmatched junction bases: 19. The CDR3 is made up of 18 amino acids. The CDR3 region has the DNA TGTGCCAGCAGCGAATCCGGGACAGGGGCGGGTGGTGTGAAGCCCCAGCATTTT. Translating gives CASSESGTGAGGVKPQHF.

The gene calls are TRBV19 and TRBJ1-4; possible D gene TRBD1, 5 bases. Trimming stripped 5 bases from V and 8 bases from J, with 18 bases between. The germline CDR1 and CDR2 sequences are LNHDA and SQIVND (reference sequence). The CDR3 has 15 residues. The CDR3 DNA follows: TGTGCCAGTAGTGTGCCGGGGACTGTAGGAGAAAAACTGTTTTTT. This encodes CASSVPGTVGEKLFF.

The V gene is TRBV11-3, the J gene TRBJ2-1; 9 nucleotides line up with TRBD1. Germline V lookup: CDR1 SGHNT, CDR2 YENEEA. The V segment lost 1 base and the J segment 4 bases; nucleotides outside the gene matches: 2. The CDR3 spans 15 residues. CDR3 amino acids: CASSLGTGVYNEQFF. CDR3 DNA: TGTGCCAGCAGCTTAGGGACAGGGGTATACAATGAGCAGTTCTTC.